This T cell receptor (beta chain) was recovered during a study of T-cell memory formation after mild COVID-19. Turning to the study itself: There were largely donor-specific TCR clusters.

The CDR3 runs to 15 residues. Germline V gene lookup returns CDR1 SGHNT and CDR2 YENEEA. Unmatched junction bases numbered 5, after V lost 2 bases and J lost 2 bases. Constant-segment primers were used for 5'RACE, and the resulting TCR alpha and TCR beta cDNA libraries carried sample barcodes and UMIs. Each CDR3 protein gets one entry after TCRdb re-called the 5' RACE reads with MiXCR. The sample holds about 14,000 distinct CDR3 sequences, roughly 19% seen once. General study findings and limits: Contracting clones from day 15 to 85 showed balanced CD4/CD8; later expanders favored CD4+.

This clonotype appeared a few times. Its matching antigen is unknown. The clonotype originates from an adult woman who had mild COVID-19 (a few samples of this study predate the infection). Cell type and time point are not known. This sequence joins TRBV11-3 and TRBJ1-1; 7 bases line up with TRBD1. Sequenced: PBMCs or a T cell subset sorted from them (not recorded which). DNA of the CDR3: TGTGCCAGCAGCTTAACCGGGACAGTTAACACTGAAGCTTTCTTT. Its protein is CASSLTGTVNTEAFF.